One and the same sample provided the 30 T cell receptor beta chains below, sequenced in a study of T cell repertoires in ileal Crohn's disease. TCRdb's table, derived via immunoSEQ multiplex PCR, lists solely in-frame clones and lacks some. In the table there are 13,000 to 15,000 clones, roughly 85% of which are singletons. What was sequenced was ileal tissue. These receptors all stem from an adult with Crohn's disease.

The chain joins TRBV30 to TRBJ1-3; tentative D call: TRBD1 (6 bases). CDR1 GTSNPN and CDR2 SVGIG come from the germline V gene (reference sequence). The V end lost 2 bases, the J end lost 4 bases, and 9 bases lay between the germline ends. The CDR3 is made up of 13 amino acids. The CDR3 is CAWSFTGGNTIYF. CDR3 in DNA: TGTGCCTGGAGTTTCACAGGGGGAAACACCATATATTTT.

This sequence joins TRBV10-3 and TRBJ1-5; 10 nucleotides line up with TRBD1. The CDR3 sequence is 18 residues long. Germline CDR1 is ENHRY and CDR2 is SYGVKD. Trimming cost V 2 bases and J 4 bases; bases outside gene matches: 11. CDR3 in amino acids: CAISETSTGGDGNQPQHF. CDR3 nucleotide sequence: TGTGCCATCAGTGAGACGTCGACAGGGGGCGACGGAAATCAGCCCCAGCATTTT.

This clone appeared a single time. The chain is built from TRBV4-2 and TRBJ2-6, with 7 bases lining up with TRBD1. Germline trimming cut 3 bases from V and 1 base from J; bases unmatched to any gene: 6. There are 17 residues in the CDR3. The V gene's germline CDR1 is LGHNA and CDR2 YNFKEQ. The CDR3 coding sequence is TGTGCCAGCAGCCAGGGGACAGACCTGTCTGGGGCCAACGTCCTGACTTTC. It codes for CASSQGTDLSGANVLTF.

This clone was counted only a few times. The rearrangement joins TRBV27 to TRBJ1-2; D is unclear. This CDR3 is 15 amino acids long. The germline gives CDR1 MNHEY, CDR2 SMNVEV (reference sequence). Trimming removed 1 base from V and 0 bases from J, with 9 bases in between. CDR3 sequence (DNA): TGTGCCAGCAGTTTATATCCGGGAGCTAACTATGGCTACACCTTC. Amino acid sequence: CASSLYPGANYGYTF.

V usage is TRBV6-1 and J usage is TRBJ2-1; D possibly corresponds to TRBD2 (7 bases). The length of the CDR3 is 13 residues. V lost 10 bases and J lost 7, with 17 bases in between. Germline V gene data show CDR1 as MNHNS and CDR2 as SASEGT. Here the CDR3 reads CAILRGPGNEQFF. The CDR3 DNA reads TGTGCCATCCTGCGGGGGCCTGGGAATGAGCAGTTCTTC.

This chain links TRBV2 with TRBJ2-2; maybe TRBD1 (5 bases). The CDR3 is 13 residues long. CDR1 and CDR2 (germline): SNHLY, FYNNEI. V was clipped by 6 bases and J by 1 base, with 6 bases between them. For the CDR3, the DNA is TGTGCCAGCAGGACAGAGAACACCGGGGAGCTGTTTTTT. Encoded protein: CASRTENTGELFF.

The V call is TRBV7-3, the J call TRBJ1-1; 7 nucleotides line up with TRBD1. J was trimmed by 5 bases and V by 5 bases; bases with no gene match: 8. CDR1 and CDR2 from the germline V gene are SGHTA and FQGTGA. There are 14 residues in the CDR3. The CDR3 nucleotides are TGTGCCAGCAGCCAGGGGGGATGGGGTACTGAAGCTTTCTTT. It yields the protein CASSQGGWGTEAFF.

The J gene is TRBJ1-1, the V gene TRBV2; a possible D gene is TRBD1 (6 bases). V gave up 7 bases and J gave up 5 bases, with 11 bases separating them. The germline gives CDR1 SNHLY, CDR2 FYNNEI. The CDR3 contains 12 residues. CDR3 coding DNA: TGTGCCAGCACGGGACAAAGGACTGAAGCTTTCTTT. It encodes CASTGQRTEAFF.

V and J are TRBV6-5 and TRBJ2-3; possible D gene TRBD2, 7 bases. Germline CDR1 and CDR2: MNHEY and SVGAGI. The CDR3 spans 16 residues. V was cut by 0 bases and J by 1 base, with 11 bases left in between. CDR3 loop: CASSYSGRGRTDTQYF. CDR3 bases: TGTGCCAGCAGTTACTCGGGGCGGGGGCGCACAGATACGCAGTATTTT.

This clone was observed once. The CDR3 is CASSEVSGLDGYTF. The CDR3 DNA follows: TGTGCCAGCAGTGAAGTTTCCGGGTTGGATGGCTACACCTTC. The chain recombines TRBV6-5 with TRBJ1-2, with D hard to call. V shed 5 bases and J shed 6 bases, with 16 bases lying between them. This CDR3 is 14 amino acids long. CDR1 and CDR2 (germline): MNHEY, SVGAGI.

The chain links TRBV12-5 to TRBJ2-1, with 7 bases lining up with TRBD1. CDR1 is LGHNT, CDR2 FRNRAP, per germline. The ends lost 7 bases at V and 6 bases at J; junction bases unmatched: 6. CDR3 size: 13 residues. DNA of the CDR3: TGTGCTAGTGTCCACAGGGGCTCCAATGAGCAGTTCTTC. Translated, it gives CASVHRGSNEQFF.

The chain joins TRBV19 to TRBJ2-1; weak D call: TRBD2 (5 bases). Deletions cut 5 bases from V and 10 bases from J, with 24 bases between. Germline V gene data show CDR1 as LNHDA and CDR2 as SQIVND (reference sequence). The CDR3 is 16 amino acids. The CDR3 spells CASSPKLGSGDWEQFF. In DNA, the CDR3 is TGTGCCAGTAGTCCCAAACTAGGTTCTGGAGATTGGGAGCAGTTCTTC.

The chain links TRBV6-5 to TRBJ2-7; weak D call: TRBD1 (5 bases). With 9 bases removed from V and 3 bases from J, the gap between germline ends came to 15 bases. There are 13 residues in the CDR3. Germline values: CDR1 MNHEY, CDR2 SVGAGI. DNA for the CDR3: TGTGCCAGTGTGGACAAACCCATCTACGAGCAGTACTTC. Residues: CASVDKPIYEQYF.

The chain is built from TRBV4-1 and TRBJ1-1; D is perhaps TRBD1 (6 bases). The CDR3 contains 17 residues. V was trimmed by 0 bases and J by 8 bases, leaving 22 bases between them. Germline loops: CDR1 MGHRA, CDR2 YSYEKL. The CDR3 reads CASSQDWGQGAVVEAFF. The CDR3 nucleotides read TGCGCCAGCAGCCAAGATTGGGGGCAAGGGGCGGTCGTAGAAGCTTTCTTT.

The J gene is TRBJ2-7, the V gene TRBV7-2; 9 bases are shared with TRBD1. This CDR3 spans 13 amino acids. CDR1 is SGHTA and CDR2 is FQGNSA in the germline V gene. Trimming cost V 4 bases and J 4 bases; bases outside gene matches: 2. CDR3 region: CASSSTGGYEQYF. The CDR3 coding sequence is TGTGCCAGCAGCTCGACAGGGGGATACGAGCAGTACTTC.

This chain joins TRBV29-1 and TRBJ2-5; D not certain. This CDR3 contains 12 residues. V was clipped by 7 bases and J by 1 base, with 10 bases between them. CDR1 and CDR2 (germline): SQVTM, ANQGSEA. This CDR3 reads CSARRVQETQYF. The CDR3 coding sequence is TGCAGCGCGCGGCGCGTCCAAGAGACCCAGTACTTC.

The rearrangement links TRBV15 to TRBJ1-6; D may be TRBD1 (6 bases). This CDR3 comprises 17 residues. Germline V lookup: CDR1 LNHNV, CDR2 YYDKDF (reference sequence). Trimming shortened V by 4 bases and J by 4 bases, and 17 bases separated the two germline ends. The CDR3 DNA sequence: TGTGCCACCAGCAAAGGGGGAAGTCGGTTTTATAATTCACCCCTCCACTTT. Translation gives CATSKGGSRFYNSPLHF.

The chain employs TRBV6-5 and TRBJ2-7; 15 bases line up with TRBD2. V lost 6 bases and J lost 7; bases outside the gene matches: 4. Germline-derived CDR1 and CDR2 are MNHEY and SVGAGI. The CDR3 loop spans 14 amino acids. CDR3 sequence reads: CASRGTSGRREQYF. The CDR3 region has the DNA TGTGCCAGCAGGGGGACTAGCGGGAGGAGAGAGCAGTACTTC.

J is TRBJ1-1 and V is TRBV18; possibly TRBD1 for D (5 bases). Germline V gene sequence: CDR1 KGHSH, CDR2 LQKENI. V gave up 5 bases and J gave up 2 bases, with 9 bases separating them. This CDR3 comprises 13 residues. The CDR3, as DNA: TGTGCCAGCTCAGAACAGGTTAACACTGAAGCTTTCTTT. It specifies CASSEQVNTEAFF.

Turning to this clone: One end of the junction does not line up with germline, which may come from a read error. This chain connects TRBV11-2 to TRBJ2-5, with D uncertain. The tail of the sequence fits TRBJ2-7 better, so the J call may be wrong. The germline CDR1 and CDR2 sequences are SGHAT and FQNNGV. The CDR3 sequence is 13 residues long. The CDR3 region has the DNA TGTGCCAGCAGATTAGACCAGGCCTACGAGCAGTACTTC. This gives the protein CASRLDQAYEQYF.

The chain links TRBV7-9 to TRBJ1-1; D is uncertain. Per the germline V gene, CDR1 is SEHNR and CDR2 is FQNEAQ (reference sequence). With 0 bases removed from V and 0 bases from J, the gap between germline ends came to 14 bases. The CDR3 is 17 residues long. CDR3 coding DNA: TGTGCCAGCAGCTTAGCGGGTCGGGTTGCACTGAACACTGAAGCTTTCTTT. It is translated as CASSLAGRVALNTEAFF.

In its sample, this clone was seen a few times. The rearrangement joins TRBV6-1 to TRBJ2-2; 7 nucleotides agree with TRBD2. There are 16 residues in the CDR3. In germline, CDR1 is MNHNS, CDR2 SASEGT. The junction had 5 bases not matched to a gene; V was cut back by 1 base and J by 3 bases. The CDR3 loop is CASSEVPSGYTGELFF. CDR3 coding DNA: TGTGCCAGCAGTGAAGTACCTAGCGGTTACACCGGGGAGCTGTTTTTT.

The chain combines TRBV30 with TRBJ1-5, with D possibly matching TRBD1 (6 bases). V was pared by 0 bases and J by 9 bases, with 18 bases between. The CDR3 runs 15 residues. Germline CDR1 reads GTSNPN; CDR2 reads SVGIG (reference sequence). The CDR3 spells CAWSVGTPGLGPQHF. The CDR3, as DNA: TGTGCCTGGAGTGTTGGGACACCCGGGTTGGGGCCCCAGCATTTT.

The chain is built from TRBV19 and TRBJ1-2; 7 bases align to TRBD1. J lost 6 bases, V lost 7 bases, and 11 bases had no gene match. Germline CDR1 is LNHDA and CDR2 is SQIVND (reference sequence). The CDR3 runs 14 residues. The DNA of the CDR3 is TGTGCCAGTACCAGCCAGACAGGGATCCATGGCTACACCTTC. Translation gives CASTSQTGIHGYTF.

The chain couples TRBV6-6 to TRBJ2-5; possibly TRBD2 for D (6 bases). V was cut by 4 bases and J by 3 bases, with 12 bases left in between. This CDR3 region has 14 residues. Germline CDR1 reads MNHNY; CDR2 reads SVGAGI (reference sequence). The CDR3 is CASSSRGSKETQYF. The DNA for the CDR3 is TGTGCCAGCAGTTCGCGGGGTAGTAAAGAGACCCAGTACTTC.

The chain has TRBV7-9 and TRBJ1-2; 8 bases fit TRBD1. The CDR3 has 13 amino acids. V was clipped by 6 bases and J by 4 bases; unmatched bases: 4. Germline lookup yields CDR1 SEHNR and CDR2 FQNEAQ (reference sequence). CDR3 sequence reads: CASSSDRAYGYTF. For the CDR3, the DNA is TGTGCCAGCAGTTCGGACAGGGCCTATGGCTACACCTTC.

CDR3 residues: CASSETRVAGEQFF. The DNA for the CDR3 is TGCGCCAGCAGTGAAACTCGGGTTGCTGGTGAGCAGTTCTTC. J is TRBJ2-1 and V is TRBV10-2; D gene unclear. The CDR3 runs 14 residues. The V end lost 3 bases, the J end lost 9 bases, and 15 bases lay between the germline ends. Per the germline V gene, CDR1 is WSHSY and CDR2 is SAAADI.

CDR3 sequence (DNA): TGTGCCAGCTCATACGGGAGGGGAGCAACAGATACGCAGTATTTT. Translation gives CASSYGRGATDTQYF. This sequence joins TRBV27 and TRBJ2-3, with 8 nucleotides matching TRBD2. The germline V gene has CDR1 MNHEY and CDR2 SMNVEV (reference sequence). J gave up 3 bases and V 8 bases, and 10 bases lay outside the gene matches. CDR3 length: 15 amino acids.

This clone was seen only a few times. This chain uses TRBV13 with TRBJ1-2; 11 bases align to TRBD1. There are 16 residues in the CDR3. Trimming at V came to 5 bases and at J to 7 bases, leaving 12 bases not matched to a gene. In germline, CDR1 is PRHDT, CDR2 FYEKMQ (reference sequence). CDR3 amino acids: CASSRGTGGWMGGYTF. In DNA, the CDR3 is TGTGCCAGCAGCCGGGGGACAGGGGGTTGGATGGGTGGCTACACCTTC.

The V and J genes are TRBV10-3 and TRBJ1-5, with TRBD1 matching 7 bases. The CDR3 has 16 amino acids. V shed 6 bases, J shed 7 bases, and the junction held 15 bases outside the gene matches. The germline gives CDR1 ENHRY, CDR2 SYGVKD. This CDR3 is CAISERLDRSVQPQHF. The CDR3 bases are TGTGCCATCAGCGAGAGGCTGGACAGGTCGGTGCAGCCCCAGCATTTT.